This TCR beta chain was obtained from a study of response to subunit inactivated influenza vaccine. TCRdb reprocessed the RT-PCR reads with MiXCR, giving one entry per CDR3 protein. The sample includes fewer than 700,000 distinct CDR3 sequences, 10% to 15% of them seen just once. The receptor's source is a man aged 50 to 59 who received an inactivated influenza vaccine. The sample in question was PBMCs from blood, obtained around seven weeks after vaccination.

The DNA of the CDR3 is TGTGCCAGCAGTTTTGCGGGGGGTGACTATTCACCCCTCCACTTT. This sequence encodes CASSFAGGDYSPLHF. The chain joins TRBV12-3 or TRBV12-4 to TRBJ1-6; D is perhaps TRBD1 (5 bases). The CDR3 covers 15 residues. V lost 3 bases and J 8 bases, leaving 14 bases between the germline ends.